The 25 T cell receptor beta chains presented below share a single source sample, sequenced in a study of T cell responses to AZD1222 COVID-19 vaccine. Sequencing was performed with immunoSEQ multiplex PCR; in TCRdb, only in-frame clones are kept and a portion is missing. Here the sample spans under 200,000 clones, over 85% being singletons. This material consisted of peripheral blood, taken on day 0 of AZD1222 vaccination. The receptors derive from an adult in good health.

The rearrangement joins TRBV6-5 to TRBJ1-2; TRBD1 matches at 7 bases. With V trimmed by 6 bases and J by 2 bases, 3 bases remained unmatched. The CDR3 is 13 residues long. Germline V CDR1 and CDR2: MNHEY, SVGAGI. CDR3 sequence reads: CASSLRGNYGYTF. The DNA for the CDR3 is TGTGCCAGCAGCCTCAGGGGGAACTATGGCTACACCTTC.

The chain carries TRBV18 and TRBJ2-7; 9 nucleotides agree with TRBD2. Germline CDR1 and CDR2: KGHSH and LQKENI. The CDR3 totals 15 residues. V was clipped by 0 bases and J by 3 bases; unmatched bases: 3. The CDR3 DNA reads TGTGCCAGCTCACCACCCTCAGCGGGAGGCTACGAGCAGTACTTC. It translates to CASSPPSAGGYEQYF.

Of note for this clone: Compared with germline, one end of the junction differs, possibly owing to a read error. J is TRBJ2-7 and V is TRBV7-7, with TRBD2 matching over 7 bases. This CDR3 is 14 amino acids long. The germline V gene has CDR1 SSHAT and CDR2 FNYEAQ (reference sequence). CDR3 DNA: TGTGCTAGCAGCCCGACTAGCAAGTCTACCGAGCAGTACTTC. Amino acids: CASSPTSKSTEQYF.

The chain combines TRBV5-8 with TRBJ1-1, with D hard to call. The CDR3 has 13 residues. CDR1 SGHTS and CDR2 YDEGEE come from the germline V gene. Trimming left V 1 base short and J 3 bases short, with 7 bases between. Written as DNA, the CDR3 is TGTGCCAGCAGCTTGTGGAGGGACACTGAAGCTTTCTTT. Translated, it gives CASSLWRDTEAFF. Drawing the rest from reference TRBV5-8 and TRBJ1-1, the complete variable domain is EAGVTQSPTHLIKTRGQQATLRCSPISGHTSVYWYQQALGLGLQFLLWYDEGEERNRGNFPPRFSGRQFPNYSSELNVNALELEDSALYLCASSLWRDTEAFFGQGTRLTVV.

With respect to this clone: This same CDR3 is encoded by further DNA sequences in the sample. The chain has TRBV7-9 and TRBJ2-5; TRBD1 matches at 8 bases. The CDR3 length is 14 residues. With V trimmed by 1 base and J by 4 bases, 2 bases remained unmatched. Germline V CDR1 and CDR2: SEHNR, FQNEAQ (reference sequence). CDR3 in DNA: TGTGCCAGCAGCTTAGGAACAGGGGGAGAGACCCAGTACTTC. Translation: CASSLGTGGETQYF.

This chain connects TRBV27 to TRBJ2-2; tentative D call: TRBD2 (5 bases). The V end lost 6 bases, the J end lost 4 bases, and 15 bases lay between the germline ends. Germline V gene data show CDR1 as MNHEY and CDR2 as SMNVEV (reference sequence). The CDR3 runs to 15 residues. This chain's CDR3 is CASRPGGPGTGELFF. CDR3 DNA: TGTGCCAGCAGGCCCGGAGGCCCCGGCACCGGGGAGCTGTTTTTT.

The chain has TRBV4-3 and TRBJ2-3, with 10 bases that match TRBD2. This CDR3 has 17 residues. Germline CDR1 reads LGHNA; CDR2 reads YSLEER. The trim removed 0 bases at V and 6 bases at J, leaving 9 bases unmatched. The CDR3 DNA is TGCGCCAGCAGCCAAGATGGGAGCGGGGGGGCCGTGGATACGCAGTATTTT. Protein product: CASSQDGSGGAVDTQYF.

J is TRBJ2-7 and V is TRBV19; 7 nucleotides agree with TRBD2. CDR3 length equals 16 residues. CDR1 is LNHDA, CDR2 SQIVND, per germline (reference sequence). V shed 5 bases, J shed 3 bases, and the junction held 13 bases outside the gene matches. This CDR3 reads CASSASSGRNFYEQYF. DNA for the CDR3: TGTGCCAGTAGTGCTTCTAGCGGACGTAACTTCTACGAGCAGTACTTC.

V is TRBV27 and J is TRBJ1-2; possibly TRBD1 for D (6 bases). This CDR3 is 12 amino acids long. The germline CDR1 and CDR2 sequences are MNHEY and SMNVEV (reference sequence). Trimming removed 3 bases from V and 7 bases from J, with 9 bases in between. CDR3 residues: CASSFPGAGYTF. Here the CDR3 DNA reads TGTGCCAGCAGTTTCCCAGGGGCTGGCTACACCTTC.

This sequence joins TRBV18 and TRBJ2-7, with D perhaps given as TRBD1 or TRBD2 (6 bases each). Trimming left V 2 bases short and J 3 bases short, with 8 bases between. The CDR3 is made up of 13 amino acids. CDR1 KGHSH and CDR2 LQKENI come from the germline V gene. The CDR3 bases are TGTGCCAGCTCACCAGGAGGGGGCTACGAGCAGTACTTC. Its protein is CASSPGGGYEQYF.

The V and J genes are TRBV7-2 and TRBJ1-6; possible D gene TRBD1, 6 bases. The CDR3 is 15 amino acids. Between the trimmed V and J ends, which lost 3 bases and 8 bases, there was a span of 14 bases. The germline V gene encodes CDR1 SGHTA and CDR2 FQGNSA. CDR3: CASSFSGTSYSPLHF. The CDR3 DNA reads TGTGCCAGCAGCTTTTCCGGGACAAGCTATTCACCCCTCCACTTT.

The chain couples TRBV6-9 to TRBJ2-7; no firm D call. The V and J ends lost 3 bases and 6 bases respectively, with 6 bases between them. The CDR3 has 11 residues. Germline V lookup: CDR1 MNHGY, CDR2 SVAAGI. The CDR3 DNA reads TGTGCCAGCAGTTACTCAGGCGAGCAGTACTTC. Translation: CASSYSGEQYF.

The chain is built from TRBV11-2 and TRBJ1-1, with D hard to call. Germline V gene sequence: CDR1 SGHAT, CDR2 FQNNGV. V was trimmed by 0 bases and J by 10 bases, leaving 18 bases between them. The CDR3 is 15 amino acids. As DNA, the CDR3 is TGTGCCAGCAGCTTAGATAAATTCGGACCCGTAGGAGCTTTCTTT. Translation gives CASSLDKFGPVGAFF.

The V and J genes are TRBV5-6 and TRBJ2-1; 9 bases fit TRBD1. The V gene's germline CDR1 is SGHDT and CDR2 YYEEEE. With V trimmed by 1 base and J by 2 bases, 1 base remained unmatched. The CDR3 sequence is 15 residues long. In nucleotides, the CDR3 is TGTGCCAGCAGCTTGAGGGACAGGGCCTACAATGAGCAGTTCTTC. Amino acid sequence: CASSLRDRAYNEQFF.

The gene calls are TRBV19 and TRBJ2-6; no definite D call. Germline V gene data show CDR1 as LNHDA and CDR2 as SQIVND (reference sequence). Trimming shortened V by 5 bases and J by 2 bases, and 10 bases separated the two germline ends. CDR3 length equals 15 residues. Written as DNA, the CDR3 is TGTGCCAGTAGTCCCGAAGACACTGGGGCCAACGTCCTGACTTTC. Its translation is CASSPEDTGANVLTF. Using reference TRBV19 and TRBJ2-6 for the parts outside the CDR3, the full variable domain is DGGITQSPKYLFRKEGQNVTLSCEQNLNHDAMYWYRQDPGQGLRLIYYSQIVNDFQKGDIAEGYSVSREKKESFPLTVTSAQKNPTAFYLCASSPEDTGANVLTFGAGSRLTVL.

The CDR3 loop is CASSPDVGLAGGPRKTQYF. CDR3 nucleotide sequence: TGTGCCAGCAGCCCGGATGTAGGACTAGCGGGAGGGCCGAGGAAGACCCAGTACTTC. The chain links TRBV5-6 to TRBJ2-5, with 15 bases aligning to TRBD2. The V gene end was trimmed by 4 bases and the J gene end by 6 bases; junction bases not matched to a gene: 16. CDR1 and CDR2 from the germline V gene are SGHDT and YYEEEE. The CDR3 extends over 19 amino acids.

This chain links TRBV4-1 with TRBJ2-7; D is uncertain. The CDR3 contains 14 residues. With 0 bases removed from V and 2 bases from J, the gap between germline ends came to 8 bases. The germline V gene has CDR1 MGHRA and CDR2 YSYEKL. CDR3 amino acids: CASSQEGRAYEQYF. The CDR3 coding sequence is TGCGCCAGCAGCCAAGAAGGCCGAGCCTACGAGCAGTACTTC.

The V gene is TRBV18, the J gene TRBJ1-1, with TRBD1 matching over 9 bases. The CDR3 is made up of 17 amino acids. CDR1 and CDR2 (germline): KGHSH, LQKENI. Trimming at V came to 4 bases and at J to 6 bases, leaving 15 bases not matched to a gene. CDR3 coding DNA: TGTGCCAGCTCACAACTGCCCGGGACAGGGCTGGGAGCTGAAGCTTTCTTT. It translates to CASSQLPGTGLGAEAFF.

The V call is TRBV7-9, the J call TRBJ1-3; D is possibly TRBD1 (5 bases). Trimming left V 1 base short and J 0 bases short, with 7 bases between. The germline CDR1 and CDR2 sequences are SEHNR and FQNEAQ (reference sequence). The CDR3 is 15 residues long. The CDR3 loop reads CASSLDRSSGNTIYF. Here the CDR3 DNA reads TGTGCCAGCAGCTTAGACAGGAGCTCTGGAAACACCATATATTTT.

The V gene is TRBV27, the J gene TRBJ2-1; no definite D call. This CDR3 contains 13 residues. V lost 3 bases, J lost 8 bases, and 11 bases lay in between. Germline V CDR1 and CDR2: MNHEY, SMNVEV (reference sequence). The CDR3 protein is CASSLKVDDEQFF. As DNA, the CDR3 is TGTGCCAGCAGTTTGAAAGTAGACGATGAGCAGTTCTTC.

The chain has TRBV7-2 and TRBJ2-1; D may be TRBD2 (6 bases). The length of the CDR3 is 14 residues. Germline CDR1 SGHTA, CDR2 FQGNSA. V was trimmed by 0 bases and J by 7 bases, leaving 10 bases between them. The CDR3 loop reads CASSLAIGRNEQFF. The DNA for the CDR3 is TGTGCCAGCAGCTTAGCGATCGGGAGAAATGAGCAGTTCTTC.

The V call is TRBV7-9, the J call TRBJ1-1; D is possibly TRBD1 (5 bases). This CDR3 region has 13 residues. With 6 bases removed from V and 2 bases from J, the gap between germline ends came to 10 bases. CDR1 and CDR2 (germline): SEHNR, FQNEAQ (reference sequence). Here the CDR3 DNA reads TGTGCCAGCAGAGGCGGGGACAACACTGAAGCTTTCTTT. Translation gives CASRGGDNTEAFF.

The genes are TRBV13 and TRBJ2-2; D not resolved. Germline V lookup: CDR1 PRHDT, CDR2 FYEKMQ (reference sequence). This CDR3 region has 17 residues. Trimming took 6 bases from V and 0 from J, leaving 17 bases between them. This CDR3 is CASRSPLTPSNTGELFF. In DNA, the CDR3 is TGTGCCAGCAGATCACCCCTCACTCCTTCGAACACCGGGGAGCTGTTTTTT.

J is TRBJ1-5 and V is TRBV10-2; D possibly corresponds to TRBD1 (5 bases). CDR1 is WSHSY, CDR2 SAAADI, per germline. V lost 0 bases, J lost 4 bases, and 7 bases lay in between. The CDR3 runs to 14 residues. Here the CDR3 DNA reads TGCGCCAGCAGTGAGTCCTGGGGGAATCAGCCCCAGCATTTT. Protein product: CASSESWGNQPQHF.

The V gene is TRBV2, the J gene TRBJ1-3, with D hard to call. Germline V gives CDR1 SNHLY, CDR2 FYNNEI. V was clipped by 6 bases and J by 0 bases, with 12 bases between them. The CDR3 runs to 15 residues. CDR3 region: CASSGVGGSGNTIYF. Written as DNA, the CDR3 is TGTGCCAGCAGCGGGGTGGGAGGCTCTGGAAACACCATATATTTT. Filled out from reference TRBV2 and TRBJ1-3, the complete variable domain reads EPEVTQTPSHQVTQMGQEVILRCVPISNHLYFYWYRQILGQKVEFLVSFYNNEISEKSEIFDDQFSVERPDGSNFTLKIRSTKLEDSAMYFCASSGVGGSGNTIYFGEGSWLTVV.